One sample yielded the 2 T cell receptor beta chains listed below, sequenced in a study of blood T cell repertoires in COVID-19. Method: immunoSEQ multiplex PCR; TCRdb's copy keeps in-frame clones and lacks some. Among a few hundred thousand clones listed, about four fifths were seen once. Sequenced: peripheral blood. The receptors derive from a woman aged 40 to 50 who had recovered from COVID-19.

The gene calls are TRBV19 and TRBJ2-3, with TRBD1 matching 9 bases. The V segment lost 5 bases and the J segment 5 bases; nucleotides outside the gene matches: 8. CDR1 and CDR2 from the germline V gene are LNHDA and SQIVND (reference sequence). CDR3 length: 15 amino acids. The CDR3 nucleotides read TGTGCCAGTAGTCGGACAGGGGTAGGAAGAGATACGCAGTATTTT. It yields the protein CASSRTGVGRDTQYF.

J is TRBJ1-6 and V is TRBV10-3; 8 nucleotides match TRBD1. The germline gives CDR1 ENHRY, CDR2 SYGVKD. The CDR3 sequence is 12 residues long. V lost 6 bases and J lost 10; bases outside the gene matches: 2. The CDR3 loop is CAIRDRESPLHF. CDR3 nucleotide sequence: TGTGCCATCAGGGACAGGGAATCACCCCTCCACTTT.